This T cell receptor beta chain was profiled in a study of cytomegalovirus exposure and HLA in healthy donors. Study overall: Clustering assigned around 77% of the roughly 370 genotyped donors to the Caucasian-associated ancestry cluster. Study results and limitations: A prior analysis recorded that most TCR beta V segments were productive about 87% or about 30% of the time. Some public TCRs appeared in many individuals, while most sequences were rare.

PCR employed 60 Vbeta and 13 Jbeta primers. The method was immunoSEQ multiplex PCR; TCRdb's version includes in-frame clones alone and lacks a portion of them. The sample records some 120,000 clones, 81% being singletons. In its sample, this clone was seen once. Antigen specificity is unknown. This CDR3 contains 16 residues. Trimming took off 3 bases at V and 1 base at J, with 13 bases between the two ends. Per the germline V gene, CDR1 is MGHDK and CDR2 is SYGVNS. The chain carries TRBV25-1 and TRBJ2-1, with D perhaps matching TRBD1 (6 bases). Specimen: PBMCs. The TCR originated in a woman aged 40 to 50 in good health and CMV-seronegative. CDR3 in amino acids: CASSEDSDSSYNEQFF. In DNA, the CDR3 is TGTGCCAGCAGTGAGGACTCGGACAGTTCCTACAATGAGCAGTTCTTC.